This entry is about one TCR beta chain. What it binds is not known. The data were taken from a study of CD8 T cells in Susac syndrome. Study-wide findings and caveats: The total CD8+ repertoires yielded about 15 Susac-specific public clones and the CD8+ TEMRA repertoires yielded about five. Maximal CD8+ clonal expansion in Susac was observed within TEMRA cells and among active patients.

V was shortened by 2 bases and J by 0 bases, with 19 bases between the two germline ends. The CDR3 has 19 amino acids. cDNA came from about 0.46 to 1 ug RNA primed by random hexamers. Across 54 Vbeta and 13 Jbeta, immunoSEQ multiplex PCR amplified TCR beta CDR3. One entry per CDR3 protein results from TCRdb running MiXCR on the immunoSEQ multiplex PCR reads. The data contain approximately 190,000 distinct CDR3 sequences, 85% to 95% of them singletons. TEMRA cells were FACS-enriched, and CD8+ and CD4+ T cells were isolated negatively. The sample taken for sequencing was CD8+ T cells from PBMCs. The sequence derives from a human donor with Susac syndrome. This sequence joins TRBV12-3 or TRBV12-4 and TRBJ1-4; D is possibly TRBD1 (5 bases). The CDR3 bases are TGTGCCAGCAGTTTAAAGTATGTAGGGACGGATGCAACTAATGAAAAACTGTTTTTT. Translated: CASSLKYVGTDATNEKLFF.